This entry lists 2 T cell receptor beta chains sequenced from one sample in a study of blood T cells in healthy people across ages. Together with a sample-barcoded 5' primer, a J-beta primer mix was included in a second PCR lasting roughly 6 to 12 cycles. TCRdb ran MiXCR on the 5' RACE reads and lists one entry per CDR3 protein. The table shows around 500,000 distinct CDR3 sequences, with under 55% occurring only once. Material for sequencing was blood. The receptor source for this set is an elderly man in good health.

In its sample, this clonotype was seen a few times. The chain employs TRBV2 and TRBJ2-5; 9 nucleotides align to TRBD2. CDR1 and CDR2 from the germline V gene are SNHLY and FYNNEI. J was trimmed by 2 bases and V by 3 bases; bases with no gene match: 4. The CDR3 loop spans 15 amino acids. The CDR3 bases are TGTGCCAGCAGTGAGTGGGCGGGGGGGCAAGAGACCCAGTACTTC. It translates to CASSEWAGGQETQYF.

The CDR3 spells CASSHSRGSSYEQYF. Written as DNA, the CDR3 is TGCGCCAGCAGCCACTCACGGGGGAGCTCCTACGAGCAGTACTTC. This chain uses TRBV4-1 with TRBJ2-7; D is possibly TRBD2 (6 bases). CDR1 is MGHRA and CDR2 is YSYEKL in the germline V gene. V gave up 3 bases and J gave up 0 bases, with 12 bases separating them. CDR3 length: 15 residues.